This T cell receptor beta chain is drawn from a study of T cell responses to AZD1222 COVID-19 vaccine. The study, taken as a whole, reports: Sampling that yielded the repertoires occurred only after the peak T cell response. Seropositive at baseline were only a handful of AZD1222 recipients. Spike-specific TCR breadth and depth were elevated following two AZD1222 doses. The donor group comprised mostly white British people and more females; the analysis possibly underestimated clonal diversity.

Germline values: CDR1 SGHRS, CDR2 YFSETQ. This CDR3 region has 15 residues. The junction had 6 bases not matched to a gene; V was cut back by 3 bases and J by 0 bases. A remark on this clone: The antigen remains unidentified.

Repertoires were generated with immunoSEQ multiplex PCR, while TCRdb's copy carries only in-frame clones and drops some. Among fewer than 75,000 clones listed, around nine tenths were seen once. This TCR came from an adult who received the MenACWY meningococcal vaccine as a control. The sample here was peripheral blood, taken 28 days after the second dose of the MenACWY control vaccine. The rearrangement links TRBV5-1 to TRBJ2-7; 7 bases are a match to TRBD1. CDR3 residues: CASSSGTASSYEQYF. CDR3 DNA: TGCGCCAGCAGCTCCGGGACAGCCTCCTCCTACGAGCAGTACTTC. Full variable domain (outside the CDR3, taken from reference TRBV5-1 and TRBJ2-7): KAGVTQTPRYLIKTRGQQVTLSCSPISGHRSVSWYQQTPGQGLQFLFEYFSETQRNKGNFPGRFSGRQFSNSRSEMNVSTLELGDSALYLCASSSGTASSYEQYFGPGTRLTVT.